These 13 T cell receptor beta chains share one sample of origin, sequenced in a study of Ad26.COV2.S vaccination and SARS-CoV-2 variants. Treatment of the sample: around 19 received Ad26.COV2.S at low or high dose, single or two shots; 5 received placebo; per-sample allocation not given. Specimen acquisition occurred on day 63 following the initial vaccine or placebo injection. TCRdb's copy holds only in-frame clones and misses some; the assay was immunoSEQ multiplex PCR. The sample includes a few hundred thousand clones, 87% of them seen just once. The sample was peripheral blood, taken in a trial of Ad26.COV2.S vaccine versus placebo. The origin of the receptors is a person aged 18-60 years who received the Ad26.COV2.S COVID-19 vaccine or a placebo.

The chain joins TRBV7-2 to TRBJ2-1, with D perhaps matching TRBD1 (5 bases). The ends were cut back, 5 bases at V and 4 bases at J, with 18 bases in the middle. Germline CDR1 and CDR2: SGHTA and FQGNSA. The CDR3 consists of 16 residues. The CDR3 DNA is TGTGCCAGCAGCCTAGGGCCAGGGAACATTTACAATGAGCAGTTCTTC. This codes for CASSLGPGNIYNEQFF.

The V gene is TRBV14, the J gene TRBJ2-1; 10 bases align to TRBD1. The junction had 2 bases not matched to a gene; V was cut back by 1 base and J by 2 bases. The CDR3 extends over 16 amino acids. From germline, CDR1 is SGHDN and CDR2 FVKESK. In DNA form, the CDR3 reads TGTGCCAGCAGCCAAGGACAGGGGGCTCCCTACAATGAGCAGTTCTTC. This sequence encodes CASSQGQGAPYNEQFF.

V usage is TRBV7-2 and J usage is TRBJ2-7; D gene uncertain. The germline CDR1 and CDR2 sequences are SGHTA and FQGNSA. CDR3 length equals 12 residues. Trimming cost V 1 base and J 6 bases, with 7 bases left between them. CDR3 sequence: CASSLEVGEQYF. CDR3 DNA: TGTGCCAGCAGCTTAGAGGTCGGCGAGCAGTACTTC.

The chain recombines TRBV6-6 with TRBJ2-5, with TRBD2 matching over 15 bases. This CDR3 has 14 amino acids. CDR1 and CDR2 (germline): MNHNY, SVGAGI (reference sequence). The V gene end was trimmed by 10 bases and the J gene end by 5 bases; junction bases not matched to a gene: 5. The CDR3 DNA is TGTGCCACCCGGACTAGCGGGGGGGTTGAGACCCAGTACTTC. Translation: CATRTSGGVETQYF.

The chain has TRBV19 and TRBJ2-7; the D gene is possibly TRBD2 (7 bases). Trimming took off 6 bases at V and 5 bases at J, with 17 bases between the two ends. Per germline, CDR1 LNHDA and CDR2 SQIVND (reference sequence). The CDR3 runs to 14 residues. The CDR3 nucleotides are TGTGCCAGTAGCTCGAGGGGGGGATTCGACGAGCAGTACTTC. Amino acids: CASSSRGGFDEQYF.

The chain combines TRBV5-1 with TRBJ2-5, with 8 nucleotides matching TRBD2. The CDR3 runs 20 residues. The V and J ends lost 1 base and 1 base, in that order; junction bases with no gene match: 18. Looked up from germline, CDR1 is SGHRS and CDR2 is YFSETQ. The CDR3: CASSLYRDTSGWKRQETQYF. CDR3 sequence (DNA): TGCGCCAGCAGCTTGTATCGGGATACTAGCGGTTGGAAACGCCAAGAGACCCAGTACTTC.

This rearrangement joins TRBV4-1 to TRBJ2-3; maybe TRBD2 (6 bases). The germline V gene encodes CDR1 MGHRA and CDR2 YSYEKL. Trimming cost V 0 bases and J 6 bases, with 19 bases left between them. The CDR3 has 17 residues. The CDR3 reads CASSQEGAGSPLDTQYF. CDR3 DNA sequence: TGCGCCAGCAGCCAAGAGGGTGCGGGGTCCCCTCTTGATACGCAGTATTTT.

The V call is TRBV6-5, the J call TRBJ2-1; no definite D call. V dropped 6 bases and J dropped 7 bases, with 7 bases sitting between them. This CDR3 is built from 11 residues. Germline CDR1 MNHEY, CDR2 SVGAGI. The CDR3 region is CASRALNEQFF. In DNA, the CDR3 is TGTGCCAGCAGAGCTTTGAATGAGCAGTTCTTC.

The chain is built from TRBV4-1 and TRBJ2-5; 8 nucleotides agree with TRBD1. The CDR3 is 13 amino acids. After removal of 1 base from V and 5 bases from J, the junction contained 0 bases not matched to a gene. Germline CDR1 reads MGHRA; CDR2 reads YSYEKL. The CDR3 sequence: CASSQGTGETQYF. The DNA of the CDR3 is TGCGCCAGCAGCCAAGGGACAGGGGAGACCCAGTACTTC.

The chain carries TRBV7-6 and TRBJ1-2; 9 positions agree with TRBD1. The length of the CDR3 is 15 residues. Germline lookup yields CDR1 SGHVS and CDR2 FNYEAQ. V was clipped by 3 bases and J by 4 bases; unmatched bases: 6. In nucleotides, the CDR3 is TGTGCCAGCAGCTTTCCCGGACAGGGGACCTATGGCTACACCTTC. This gives the protein CASSFPGQGTYGYTF.

The rearrangement joins TRBV14 to TRBJ2-1, with D maybe TRBD2 (5 bases). The CDR3 extends over 16 amino acids. The germline V gene encodes CDR1 SGHDN and CDR2 FVKESK. The V and J ends lost 6 bases and 0 bases respectively, with 15 bases between them. The CDR3 sequence: CASRGNGGSSYNEQFF. As DNA, the CDR3 is TGTGCCAGCAGGGGAAATGGAGGAAGCTCCTACAATGAGCAGTTCTTC. The variable domain in full, completed from reference TRBV14 and TRBJ2-1, reads EAGVTQFPSHSVIEKGQTVTLRCDPISGHDNLYWYRRVMGKEIKFLLHFVKESKQDESGMPNNRFLAERTGGTYSTLKVQPAELEDSGVYFCASRGNGGSSYNEQFFGPGTRLTVL.

This chain links TRBV15 with TRBJ2-7, with a weak D call TRBD1 (5 bases). Trimming removed 1 base at V and 3 bases at J, with 10 bases between. The CDR3 runs 14 residues. Germline loops: CDR1 LNHNV, CDR2 YYDKDF (reference sequence). CDR3 residues: CATSRGPRDYEQYF. The CDR3 nucleotides are TGTGCCACCAGCAGAGGACCCAGGGACTACGAGCAGTACTTC.

The rearrangement links TRBV5-7 to TRBJ1-3; D may be TRBD1 (5 bases). TRBV5-7 is an ORF, and what it does is uncertain. The V and J ends lost 5 bases and 0 bases respectively, with 9 bases between them. The CDR3 contains 14 residues. The CDR3 here is CASRGRSSGNTIYF. The CDR3 DNA reads as TGTGCCAGCAGGGGACGGAGCTCTGGAAACACCATATATTTT.